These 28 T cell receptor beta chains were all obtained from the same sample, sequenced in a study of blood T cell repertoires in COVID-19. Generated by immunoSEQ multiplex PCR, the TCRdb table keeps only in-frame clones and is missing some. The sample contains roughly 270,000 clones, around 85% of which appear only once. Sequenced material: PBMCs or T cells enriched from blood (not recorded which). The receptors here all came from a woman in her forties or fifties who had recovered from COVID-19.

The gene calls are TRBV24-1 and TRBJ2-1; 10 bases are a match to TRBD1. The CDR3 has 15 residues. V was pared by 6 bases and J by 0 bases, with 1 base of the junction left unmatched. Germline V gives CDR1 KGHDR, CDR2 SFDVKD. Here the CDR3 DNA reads TGTGCCACCAGTAGGACAGGGGGCTCCTACAATGAGCAGTTCTTC. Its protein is CATSRTGGSYNEQFF.

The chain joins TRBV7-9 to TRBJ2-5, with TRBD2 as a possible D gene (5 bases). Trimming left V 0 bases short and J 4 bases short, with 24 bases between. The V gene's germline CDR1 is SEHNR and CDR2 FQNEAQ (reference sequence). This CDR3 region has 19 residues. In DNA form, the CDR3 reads TGTGCCAGCAGCTTAGCTTTGCGACATGGCGGGTCGGCTGTAGAGACCCAGTACTTC. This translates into CASSLALRHGGSAVETQYF.

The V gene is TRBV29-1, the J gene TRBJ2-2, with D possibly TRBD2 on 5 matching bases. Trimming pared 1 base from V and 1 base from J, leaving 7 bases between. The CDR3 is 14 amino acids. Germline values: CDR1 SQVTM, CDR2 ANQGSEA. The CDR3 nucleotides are TGCAGCGTTGAAGTAGCGATGAACACCGGGGAGCTGTTTTTT. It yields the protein CSVEVAMNTGELFF.

The chain's CDR3 is CASSVGGDSGNTIYF. The DNA of the CDR3 is TGTGCCAGCAGCGTAGGGGGGGACTCTGGAAACACCATATATTTT. The chain employs TRBV9 and TRBJ1-3; possibly TRBD1 for D (5 bases). Germline CDR1 and CDR2: SGDLS and YYNGEE. V lost 0 bases, J lost 0 bases, and 7 bases lay in between. CDR3 size: 15 residues.

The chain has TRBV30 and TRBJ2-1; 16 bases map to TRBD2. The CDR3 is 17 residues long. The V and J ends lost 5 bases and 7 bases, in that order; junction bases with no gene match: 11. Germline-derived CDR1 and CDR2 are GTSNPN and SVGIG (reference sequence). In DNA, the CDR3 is TGTGCCTGGTGGAGGGGACTAGCGGGAGGGCCTAGGAATGAGCAGTTCTTC. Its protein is CAWWRGLAGGPRNEQFF. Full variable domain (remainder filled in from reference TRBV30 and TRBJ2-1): SQTIHQWPATLVQPVGSPLSLECTVEGTSNPNLYWYRQAAGRGLQLLFYSVGIGQISSEVPQNLSASRPQDRQFILSSKKLLLSDSGFYLCAWWRGLAGGPRNEQFFGPGTRLTVL.

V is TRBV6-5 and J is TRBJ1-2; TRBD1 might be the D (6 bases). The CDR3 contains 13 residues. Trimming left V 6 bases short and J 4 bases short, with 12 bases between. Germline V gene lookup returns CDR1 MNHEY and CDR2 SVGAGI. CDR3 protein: CASRQGGLYGYTF. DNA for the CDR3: TGTGCCAGCAGACAGGGAGGGCTCTATGGCTACACCTTC.

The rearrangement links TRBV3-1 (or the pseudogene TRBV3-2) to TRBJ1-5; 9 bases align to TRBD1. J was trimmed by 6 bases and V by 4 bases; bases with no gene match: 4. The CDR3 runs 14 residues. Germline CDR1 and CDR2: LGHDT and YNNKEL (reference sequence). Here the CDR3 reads CASSLQGAGQPQHF. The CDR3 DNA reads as TGTGCCAGCAGCCTACAGGGGGCTGGTCAGCCCCAGCATTTT.

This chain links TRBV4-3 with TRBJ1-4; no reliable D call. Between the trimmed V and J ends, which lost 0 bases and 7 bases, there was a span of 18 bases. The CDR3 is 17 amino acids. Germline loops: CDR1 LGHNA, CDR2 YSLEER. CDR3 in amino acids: CASSQDELGRYGEKLFF. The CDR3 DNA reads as TGCGCCAGCAGCCAAGATGAGCTGGGGAGGTACGGTGAAAAACTGTTTTTT.

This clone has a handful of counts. For the CDR3, the DNA is TGTGCCAGCAGCGTCCGGGACAGGGGGTCGGTTGTCTATGGCTACACCTTC. Its protein is CASSVRDRGSVVYGYTF. The chain joins TRBV14 to TRBJ1-2; 11 bases align to TRBD1. Trimming cost V 5 bases and J 4 bases; bases outside gene matches: 12. The CDR3 is 17 residues long. Germline CDR1 reads SGHDN; CDR2 reads FVKESK.

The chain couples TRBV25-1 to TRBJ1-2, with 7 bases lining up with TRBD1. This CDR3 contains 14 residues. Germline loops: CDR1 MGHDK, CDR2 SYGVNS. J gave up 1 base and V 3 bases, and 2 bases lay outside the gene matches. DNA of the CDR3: TGTGCCAGCAGTGACGGGACAGTTAACTATGGCTACACCTTC. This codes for CASSDGTVNYGYTF.

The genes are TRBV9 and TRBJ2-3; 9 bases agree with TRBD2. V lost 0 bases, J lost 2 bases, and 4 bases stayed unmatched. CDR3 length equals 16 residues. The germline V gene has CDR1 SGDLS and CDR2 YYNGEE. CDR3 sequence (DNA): TGTGCCAGCAGCGTAGATGCGGGAGGGAACACAGATACGCAGTATTTT. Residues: CASSVDAGGNTDTQYF.

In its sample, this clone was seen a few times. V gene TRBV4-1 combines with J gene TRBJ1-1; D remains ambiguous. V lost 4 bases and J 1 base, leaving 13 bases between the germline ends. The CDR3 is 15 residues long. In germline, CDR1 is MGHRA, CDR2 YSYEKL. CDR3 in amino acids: CASSPEPRRNTEAFF. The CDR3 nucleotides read TGCGCCAGCAGCCCAGAACCCCGCAGGAACACTGAAGCTTTCTTT.

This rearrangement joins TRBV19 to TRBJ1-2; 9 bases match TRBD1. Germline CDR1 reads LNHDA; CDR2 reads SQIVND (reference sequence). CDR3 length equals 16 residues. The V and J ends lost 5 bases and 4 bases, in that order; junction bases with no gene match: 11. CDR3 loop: CASSETLGTGSYGYTF. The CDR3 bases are TGTGCCAGTAGTGAAACCTTGGGGACAGGGTCCTATGGCTACACCTTC.

This chain's CDR3 is CASSLSWQGGVNTEAFF. In DNA, the CDR3 is TGCGCCAGCAGCTTATCATGGCAGGGCGGGGTGAACACTGAAGCTTTCTTT. This chain connects TRBV5-1 to TRBJ1-1; D possibly corresponds to TRBD1 (5 bases). Trimming left V 2 bases short and J 0 bases short, with 17 bases between. The CDR3 runs 17 residues. Looked up from germline, CDR1 is SGHRS and CDR2 is YFSETQ. The entire variable domain, with the rest obtained from reference TRBV5-1 and TRBJ1-1, is as follows: KAGVTQTPRYLIKTRGQQVTLSCSPISGHRSVSWYQQTPGQGLQFLFEYFSETQRNKGNFPGRFSGRQFSNSRSEMNVSTLELGDSALYLCASSLSWQGGVNTEAFFGQGTRLTVV.

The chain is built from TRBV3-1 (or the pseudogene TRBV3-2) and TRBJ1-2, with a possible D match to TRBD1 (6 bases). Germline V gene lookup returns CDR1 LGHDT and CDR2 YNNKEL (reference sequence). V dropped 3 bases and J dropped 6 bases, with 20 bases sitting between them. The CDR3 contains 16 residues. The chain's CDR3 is CASSQLRRGSWDGYTF. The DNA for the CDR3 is TGTGCCAGCAGCCAGTTGAGAAGGGGGAGTTGGGATGGCTACACCTTC.

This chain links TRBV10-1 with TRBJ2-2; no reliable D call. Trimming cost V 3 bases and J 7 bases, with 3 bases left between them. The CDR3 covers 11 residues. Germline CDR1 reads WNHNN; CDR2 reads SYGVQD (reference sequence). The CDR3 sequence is CASSDHGELFF. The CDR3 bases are TGCGCCAGCAGTGATCACGGGGAGCTGTTTTTT.

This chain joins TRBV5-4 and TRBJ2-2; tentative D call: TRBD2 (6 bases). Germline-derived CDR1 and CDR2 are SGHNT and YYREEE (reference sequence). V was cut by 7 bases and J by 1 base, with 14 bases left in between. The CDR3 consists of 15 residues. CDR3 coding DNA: TGTGCCAGCGGCGATCCGCGGGAGAACACCGGGGAGCTGTTTTTT. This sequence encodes CASGDPRENTGELFF. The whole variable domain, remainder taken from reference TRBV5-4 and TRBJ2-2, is ETGVTQSPTHLIKTRGQQVTLRCSSQSGHNTVSWYQQALGQGPQFIFQYYREEENGRGNFPPRFSGLQFPNYSSELNVNALELDDSALYLCASGDPRENTGELFFGEGSRLTVL.

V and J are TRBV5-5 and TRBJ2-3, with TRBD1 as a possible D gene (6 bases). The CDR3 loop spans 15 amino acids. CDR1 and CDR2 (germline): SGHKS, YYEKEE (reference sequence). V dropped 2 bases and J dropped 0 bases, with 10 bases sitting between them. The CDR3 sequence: CASSLDRISTDTQYF. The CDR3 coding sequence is TGTGCCAGCAGCTTAGACAGGATTAGCACAGATACGCAGTATTTT.

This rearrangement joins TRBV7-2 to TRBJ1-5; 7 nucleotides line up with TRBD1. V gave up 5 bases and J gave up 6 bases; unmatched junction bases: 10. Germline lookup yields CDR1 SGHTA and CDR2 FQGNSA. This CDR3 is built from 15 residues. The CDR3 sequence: CASSLGQARGQPQHF. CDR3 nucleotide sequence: TGTGCCAGCAGCCTAGGACAGGCCCGCGGTCAGCCCCAGCATTTT.

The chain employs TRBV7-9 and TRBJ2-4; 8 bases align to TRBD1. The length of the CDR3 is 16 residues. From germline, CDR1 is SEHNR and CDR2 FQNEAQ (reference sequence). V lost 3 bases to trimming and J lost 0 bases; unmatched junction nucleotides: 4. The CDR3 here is CASSLGTGLAKNIQYF. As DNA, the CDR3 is TGTGCCAGCAGCTTGGGGACAGGACTAGCCAAAAACATTCAGTACTTC.

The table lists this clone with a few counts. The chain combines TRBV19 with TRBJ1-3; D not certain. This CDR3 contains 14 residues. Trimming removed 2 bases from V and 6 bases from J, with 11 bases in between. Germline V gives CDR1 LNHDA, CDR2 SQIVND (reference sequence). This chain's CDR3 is CASSIPGLENTIYF. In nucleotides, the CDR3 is TGTGCCAGTAGTATACCGGGTCTTGAAAACACCATATATTTT.

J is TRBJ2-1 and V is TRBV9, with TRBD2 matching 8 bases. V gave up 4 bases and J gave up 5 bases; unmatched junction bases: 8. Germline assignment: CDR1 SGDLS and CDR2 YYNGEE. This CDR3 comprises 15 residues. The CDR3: CASSPRGGINNEQFF. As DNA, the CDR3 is TGTGCCAGCAGCCCCCGGGGGGGTATCAACAATGAGCAGTTCTTC.

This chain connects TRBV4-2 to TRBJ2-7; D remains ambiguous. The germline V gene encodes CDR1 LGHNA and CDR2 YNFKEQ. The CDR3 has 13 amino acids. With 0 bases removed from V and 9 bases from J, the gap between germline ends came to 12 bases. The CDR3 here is CASSQDERARQYF. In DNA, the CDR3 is TGTGCCAGCAGCCAAGATGAAAGAGCGAGGCAGTACTTC.

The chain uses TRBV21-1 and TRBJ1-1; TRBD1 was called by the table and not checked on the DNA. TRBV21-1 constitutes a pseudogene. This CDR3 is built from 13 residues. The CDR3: CASIDRGSTEAFF. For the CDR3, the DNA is TGTGCCAGCATCGACAGGGGTTCCACTGAAGCTTTCTTT.

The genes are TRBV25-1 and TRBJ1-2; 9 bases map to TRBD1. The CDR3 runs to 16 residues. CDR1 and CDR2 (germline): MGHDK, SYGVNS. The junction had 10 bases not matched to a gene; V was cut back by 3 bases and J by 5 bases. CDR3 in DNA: TGTGCCAGCAGTGATTCCGGGACAGGGATCCTTTATGGCTACACCTTC. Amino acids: CASSDSGTGILYGYTF.

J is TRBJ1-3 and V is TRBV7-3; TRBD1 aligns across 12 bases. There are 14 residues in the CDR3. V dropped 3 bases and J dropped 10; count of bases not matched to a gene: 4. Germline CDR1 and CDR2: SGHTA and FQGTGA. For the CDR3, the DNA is TGTGCCAGCAGCTTGGGGACAGGGGGCGCGACCATATATTTT. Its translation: CASSLGTGGATIYF.

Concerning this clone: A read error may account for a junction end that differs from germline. CDR3 in amino acids: CASSLGGATNIQYF. The CDR3 region has the DNA TGTGCCAGCAGCTTAGGCGGGGCCACAAACATTCAGTACTTC. This sequence joins TRBV11-3 and TRBJ2-4, with D possibly being TRBD2 (6 bases). The germline V gene has CDR1 SGHNT and CDR2 YENEEA. This CDR3 contains 14 residues.

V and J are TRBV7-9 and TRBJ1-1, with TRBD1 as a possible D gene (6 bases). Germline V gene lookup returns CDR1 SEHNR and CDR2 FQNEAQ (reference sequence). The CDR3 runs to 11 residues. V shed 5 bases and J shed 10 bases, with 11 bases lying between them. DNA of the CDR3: TGTGCCAGCAGCCCAGGCAGGGGAGCTTTCTTT. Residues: CASSPGRGAFF.